The entry that follows covers one T cell receptor beta chain sequence. Isolated RNA was reverse transcribed into cDNA used as the sequencing template. Sequencing used immunoSEQ multiplex PCR; TCRdb keeps in-frame clones, though not all of them. This table has some 150,000 clones, approximately 56% appearing once. These data come from a study of CD8+ T cells in alopecia areata. The CDR3 spans 13 residues. V was pared by 5 bases and J by 2 bases, with 10 bases between. CDR1 and CDR2 from the germline V gene are SGHVS and FNYEAQ. This chain joins TRBV7-6 and TRBJ2-7; possible D gene TRBD2, 6 bases. The sequence derives from a human donor in good health. Material for sequencing was CD8+ T cells sorted from blood. CDR3 coding DNA: TGTGCCAGCAGCCAAGGGAGGCCCTACGAGCAGTACTTC. This codes for CASSQGRPYEQYF.